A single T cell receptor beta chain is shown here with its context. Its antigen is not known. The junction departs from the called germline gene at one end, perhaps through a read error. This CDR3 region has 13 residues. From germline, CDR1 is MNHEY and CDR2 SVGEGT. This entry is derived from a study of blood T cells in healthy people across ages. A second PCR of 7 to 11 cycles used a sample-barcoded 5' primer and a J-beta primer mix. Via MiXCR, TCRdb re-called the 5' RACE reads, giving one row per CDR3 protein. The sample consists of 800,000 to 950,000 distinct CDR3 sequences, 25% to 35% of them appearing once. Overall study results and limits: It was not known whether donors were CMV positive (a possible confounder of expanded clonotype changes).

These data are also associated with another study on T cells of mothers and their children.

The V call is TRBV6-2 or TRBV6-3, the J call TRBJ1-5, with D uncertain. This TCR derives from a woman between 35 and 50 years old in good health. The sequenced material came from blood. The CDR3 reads CACSPTHNQPQHF. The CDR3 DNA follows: TGTGCCTGCAGTCCGACGCACAATCAGCCCCAGCATTTT.